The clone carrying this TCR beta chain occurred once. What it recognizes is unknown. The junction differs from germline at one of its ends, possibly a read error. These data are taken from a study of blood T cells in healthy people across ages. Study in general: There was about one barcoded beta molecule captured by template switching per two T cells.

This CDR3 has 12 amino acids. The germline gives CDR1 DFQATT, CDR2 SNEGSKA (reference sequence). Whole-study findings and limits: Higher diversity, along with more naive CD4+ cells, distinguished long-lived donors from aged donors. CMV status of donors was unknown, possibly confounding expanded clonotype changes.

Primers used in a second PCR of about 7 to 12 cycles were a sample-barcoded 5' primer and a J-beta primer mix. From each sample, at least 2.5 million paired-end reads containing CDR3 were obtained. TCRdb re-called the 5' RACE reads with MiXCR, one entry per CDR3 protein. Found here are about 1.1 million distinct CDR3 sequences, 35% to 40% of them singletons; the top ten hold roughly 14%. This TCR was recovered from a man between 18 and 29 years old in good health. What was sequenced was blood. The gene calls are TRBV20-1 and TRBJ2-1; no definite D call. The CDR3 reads CSATGPNNGQFF. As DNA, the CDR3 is TGCAGTGCTACAGGCCCCAACAATGGGCAGTTCTTC.